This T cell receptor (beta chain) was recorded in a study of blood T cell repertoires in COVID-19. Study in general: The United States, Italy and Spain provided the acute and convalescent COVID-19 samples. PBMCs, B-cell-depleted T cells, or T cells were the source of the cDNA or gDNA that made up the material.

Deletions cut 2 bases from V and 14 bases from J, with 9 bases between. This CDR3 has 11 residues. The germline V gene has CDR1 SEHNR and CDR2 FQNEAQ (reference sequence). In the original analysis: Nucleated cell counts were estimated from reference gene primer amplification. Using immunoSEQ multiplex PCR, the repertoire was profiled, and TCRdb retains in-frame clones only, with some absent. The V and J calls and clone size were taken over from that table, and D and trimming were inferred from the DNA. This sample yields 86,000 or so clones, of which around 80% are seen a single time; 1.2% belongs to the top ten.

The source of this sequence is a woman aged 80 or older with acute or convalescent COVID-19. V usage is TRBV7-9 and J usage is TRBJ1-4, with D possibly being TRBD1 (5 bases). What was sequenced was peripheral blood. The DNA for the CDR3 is TGTGCCAGCAGCTTAACACGGGGGCTGTTTTTT. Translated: CASSLTRGLFF.